A single sample gave rise to the 21 T cell receptor beta chains below, sequenced in a study of T cells in Graves' hyperthyroidism and ophthalmopathy. Amplified TCR beta CDR3 regions came from RNA transcripts. Initially, a first-round RT-PCR of the TCR CDR3 employed the HTBI primer set. TCRdb ran MiXCR on the multiplex PCR reads and lists one entry per CDR3 protein. The sample lists a few hundred thousand distinct CDR3 sequences; less than 25% were seen once. The material sequenced was blood. These receptors all come from a man aged 18 to 29 with Graves' hyperthyroidism.

The chain couples TRBV25-1 to TRBJ2-5, with 11 bases that match TRBD2. The CDR3 runs 16 residues. Germline V lookup: CDR1 MGHDK, CDR2 SYGVNS. The trim removed 3 bases at V and 7 bases at J, leaving 10 bases unmatched. The CDR3: CASSEPGLADAGTQYF. In DNA form, the CDR3 reads TGTGCCAGCAGTGAGCCGGGACTAGCGGACGCGGGGACCCAGTACTTC.

This clonotype appeared a few times. This chain connects TRBV2 to TRBJ2-7; D might be TRBD1 or TRBD2, each matching 5 bases. V gave up 5 bases and J gave up 5 bases, with 13 bases separating them. Germline V gene data show CDR1 as SNHLY and CDR2 as FYNNEI. The CDR3 runs to 13 residues. CDR3 amino acids: CASSTGPWNEQYF. The CDR3 DNA reads as TGTGCCAGCAGTACGGGACCGTGGAACGAGCAGTACTTC. Full variable domain (missing parts from reference TRBV2 and TRBJ2-7): EPEVTQTPSHQVTQMGQEVILRCVPISNHLYFYWYRQILGQKVEFLVSFYNNEISEKSEIFDDQFSVERPDGSNFTLKIRSTKLEDSAMYFCASSTGPWNEQYFGPGTRLTVT.

This clonotype was found a few times. The gene calls are TRBV28 and TRBJ1-1; D is perhaps TRBD1 (6 bases). Trimming cost V 8 bases and J 3 bases, with 13 bases left between them. The CDR3 consists of 13 residues. CDR1 is MDHEN and CDR2 is SYDVKM in the germline V gene. CDR3 region: CASRRPGDTEAFF. CDR3 coding DNA: TGTGCCAGCCGACGGCCAGGGGACACTGAAGCTTTCTTT.

This clonotype has ten or more counts. This chain uses TRBV19 with TRBJ1-5; 9 bases line up with TRBD1. The CDR3 is 20 amino acids. Germline V gives CDR1 LNHDA, CDR2 SQIVND (reference sequence). The V segment lost 3 bases and the J segment 6 bases; nucleotides outside the gene matches: 21. The CDR3 region has the DNA TGTGCCAGTAGTATCCTCGTGGACAGGGGATGGGATATCTGGGGTCAGCCCCAGCATTTT. It specifies CASSILVDRGWDIWGQPQHF.

This clonotype showed up many times. V usage is TRBV2 and J usage is TRBJ2-5; no firm D call. V was cut by 8 bases and J by 0 bases, with 13 bases left in between. Per the germline V gene, CDR1 is SNHLY and CDR2 is FYNNEI. The CDR3 is 14 residues long. The CDR3 region has the DNA TGTGCCAGCGGCTTGAGGAGCTACCAAGAGACCCAGTACTTC. Protein product: CASGLRSYQETQYF.

About this clonotype itself: This could be a read error, since a much larger clone is one nucleotide away. V is TRBV14 and J is TRBJ1-1; D uncertain. The CDR3 totals 15 residues. In germline, CDR1 is SGHDN, CDR2 FVKESK. CDR3 in amino acids: CAISQVSLMNTEAFF. CDR3 DNA sequence: TGTGCCATCAGCCAAGTCTCCTTAATGAACACTGAAGCTTTCTTT. Full variable domain (remainder filled in from reference TRBV14 and TRBJ1-1): EAGVTQFPSHSVIEKGQTVTLRCDPISGHDNLYWYRRVMGKEIKFLLHFVKESKQDESGMPNNRFLAERTGGTYSTLKVQPAELEDSGVYFCAISQVSLMNTEAFFGQGTRLTVV.

This clonotype was observed at least ten times. The genes are TRBV6-5 and TRBJ2-2; D is unresolved. Trimming pared 6 bases from V and 1 base from J, leaving 6 bases between. The germline CDR1 and CDR2 sequences are MNHEY and SVGAGI. This CDR3 is built from 13 residues. CDR3 region: CASRYLNTGELFF. In DNA form, the CDR3 reads TGTGCCAGCAGATACCTGAACACCGGGGAGCTGTTTTTT.

This chain links TRBV14 with TRBJ2-2, with D possibly being TRBD1 (5 bases). Between the trimmed V and J ends, which lost 1 base and 2 bases, there was a span of 17 bases. This CDR3 spans 18 amino acids. Germline loops: CDR1 SGHDN, CDR2 FVKESK. CDR3 protein: CASSQGSPLQANTGELFF. The DNA of the CDR3 is TGTGCCAGCAGCCAAGGCAGCCCTTTACAGGCCAACACCGGGGAGCTGTTTTTT. The full variable domain, in which reference TRBV14 and TRBJ2-2 provide the parts outside the CDR3, is EAGVTQFPSHSVIEKGQTVTLRCDPISGHDNLYWYRRVMGKEIKFLLHFVKESKQDESGMPNNRFLAERTGGTYSTLKVQPAELEDSGVYFCASSQGSPLQANTGELFFGEGSRLTVL.

Only a few counts were recorded for this clonotype. The chain carries TRBV30 and TRBJ1-1; D unclear. The CDR3 has 13 residues. Germline-derived CDR1 and CDR2 are GTSNPN and SVGIG (reference sequence). V was cut by 2 bases and J by 4 bases, with 11 bases left in between. CDR3: CAWSSGLSTEAFF. DNA for the CDR3: TGTGCCTGGAGTTCGGGCCTAAGCACTGAAGCTTTCTTT.

At least ten counts were recorded for this clonotype. The J gene is TRBJ2-7, the V gene TRBV12-3 or TRBV12-4, with 7 bases aligning to TRBD1. The CDR3 extends over 13 amino acids. V shed 8 bases and J 3 bases; nucleotides not matched to a gene: 7. The CDR3 region has the DNA TGTGCCAGCGCCTCCGGGACAGACTACGAGCAGTACTTC. This sequence encodes CASASGTDYEQYF.

In the case of this clonotype: This may arise from a read error, as a much more abundant clone is one base away. The V call is TRBV7-8, the J call TRBJ1-5; a weak D match, TRBD1 (5 bases). Germline values: CDR1 SGHVS, CDR2 FQNEAQ. The CDR3 length is 14 residues. The CDR3 DNA reads as TGTGCCAGCAGCACCGACAGAAACAATCAGCCCCAGCGTTTT. As protein: CASSTDRNNQPQRF.

This clonotype occurred many times. The chain couples TRBV27 to TRBJ1-1; TRBD1 is a possible D gene (5 bases). Between the trimmed V and J ends, which lost 6 bases and 5 bases, there was a span of 10 bases. Looked up from germline, CDR1 is MNHEY and CDR2 is SMNVEV (reference sequence). CDR3 length: 12 amino acids. As DNA, the CDR3 is TGTGCCAGCAGCCCTCGGGGGACTGAAGCTTTCTTT. This translates into CASSPRGTEAFF.

This clonotype showed up just a few times. The chain carries TRBV5-1 and TRBJ2-5, with 8 bases lining up with TRBD1. CDR3 size: 16 residues. Germline CDR1 SGHRS, CDR2 YFSETQ. Germline trimming cut 0 bases from V and 4 bases from J; bases unmatched to any gene: 8. CDR3 in DNA: TGCGCCAGCAGCTTGGGACGACAGGGGCGGGCAGAGACCCAGTACTTC. This sequence encodes CASSLGRQGRAETQYF.

This chain links TRBV13 with TRBJ2-7; weak D call: TRBD1 (5 bases). This CDR3 has 14 amino acids. V lost 0 bases and J 3 bases, leaving 9 bases between the germline ends. The germline gives CDR1 PRHDT, CDR2 FYEKMQ (reference sequence). CDR3 sequence reads: CASSLGGRDYEQYF. The CDR3 DNA reads as TGTGCCAGCAGCTTAGGGGGCAGGGACTACGAGCAGTACTTC.

This clonotype has ten or more counts. This chain links TRBV5-1 with TRBJ2-2, with D unclear. There are 14 residues in the CDR3. V shed 0 bases and J shed 7 bases, with 10 bases lying between them. Germline CDR1 reads SGHRS; CDR2 reads YFSETQ. CDR3 amino acids: CASSLGPLYGELFF. DNA for the CDR3: TGCGCCAGCAGCTTGGGTCCCCTGTACGGGGAGCTGTTTTTT.

At least ten counts were recorded for this clonotype. This chain connects TRBV15 to TRBJ1-1; weak D call: TRBD1 (5 bases). This CDR3 contains 16 residues. Germline CDR1 is LNHNV and CDR2 is YYDKDF (reference sequence). V was cut by 1 base and J by 2 bases, with 14 bases left in between. In nucleotides, the CDR3 is TGTGCCACCAGCAGAGGCGGGGCAGGAGGCAACACTGAAGCTTTCTTT. Translation: CATSRGGAGGNTEAFF. Filled out from reference TRBV15 and TRBJ1-1, the complete variable domain reads DAMVIQNPRYQVTQFGKPVTLSCSQTLNHNVMYWYQQKSSQAPKLLFHYYDKDFNNEADTPDNFQSRRPNTSFCFLDIRSPGLGDTAMYLCATSRGGAGGNTEAFFGQGTRLTVV.

Turning to this clonotype: At one end the junction does not follow the germline gene, possibly because of a read error. The CDR3 reads CASSFKDRGRHYGYSF. CDR3 coding DNA: TGCGCCAGCAGCTTCAAGGACAGGGGCCGTCACTATGGCTACAGCTTC. This sequence joins TRBV5-1 and TRBJ1-2; 9 positions agree with TRBD1. This CDR3 contains 16 residues. From germline, CDR1 is SGHRS and CDR2 YFSETQ.

Only a few counts were recorded for this clonotype. The chain has TRBV19 and TRBJ1-5, with D perhaps TRBD1 (5 bases). Germline values: CDR1 LNHDA, CDR2 SQIVND (reference sequence). The CDR3 has 14 amino acids. The germline V and J ends were trimmed by 3 bases and 3 bases, with 9 bases remaining between them. The CDR3 DNA follows: TGTGCCAGTAGTATGAGACAGCCCAATCAGCCCCAGCATTTT. This encodes CASSMRQPNQPQHF.

This clonotype was seen a single time. The chain links TRBV6-5 to TRBJ1-2; D is unclear. The germline V gene has CDR1 MNHEY and CDR2 SVGAGI. This CDR3 contains 15 residues. Trimming stripped 0 bases from V and 7 bases from J, with 15 bases between. The CDR3 spells CASSYSYGDVSGYTF. For the CDR3, the DNA is TGTGCCAGCAGTTACTCTTACGGCGATGTATCTGGCTACACCTTC.

The rearrangement uses TRBV18 and TRBJ1-1; D call uncertain. The germline V gene encodes CDR1 KGHSH and CDR2 LQKENI. V was shortened by 0 bases and J by 4 bases, with 9 bases between the two germline ends. This CDR3 spans 14 amino acids. DNA for the CDR3: TGTGCCAGCTCACCACCTTTCATAGGCACTGAAGCTTTCTTT. As protein: CASSPPFIGTEAFF.

V and J are TRBV19 and TRBJ1-1; D possibly corresponds to TRBD1 (5 bases). V was pared by 11 bases and J by 3 bases, with 16 bases between. This CDR3 comprises 13 residues. From germline, CDR1 is LNHDA and CDR2 SQIVND (reference sequence). In DNA form, the CDR3 reads TGTGCCGCCCACCCGGGGGGTGACACTGAAGCTTTCTTT. It is translated as CAAHPGGDTEAFF.